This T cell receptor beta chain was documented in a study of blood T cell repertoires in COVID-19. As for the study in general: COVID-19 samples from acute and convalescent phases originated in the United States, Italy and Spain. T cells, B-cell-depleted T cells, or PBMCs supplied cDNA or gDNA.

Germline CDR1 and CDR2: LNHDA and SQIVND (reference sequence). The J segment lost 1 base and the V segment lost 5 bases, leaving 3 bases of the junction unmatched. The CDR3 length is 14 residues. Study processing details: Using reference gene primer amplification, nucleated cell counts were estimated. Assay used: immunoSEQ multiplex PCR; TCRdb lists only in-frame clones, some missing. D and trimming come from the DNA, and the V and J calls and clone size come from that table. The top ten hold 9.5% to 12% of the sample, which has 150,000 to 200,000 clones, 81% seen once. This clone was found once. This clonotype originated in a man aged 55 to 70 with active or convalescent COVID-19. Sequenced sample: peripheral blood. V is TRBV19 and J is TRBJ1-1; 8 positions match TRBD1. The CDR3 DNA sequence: TGTGCCAGTAGTTTGACAGGGGCGAACACTGAAGCTTTCTTT. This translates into CASSLTGANTEAFF.